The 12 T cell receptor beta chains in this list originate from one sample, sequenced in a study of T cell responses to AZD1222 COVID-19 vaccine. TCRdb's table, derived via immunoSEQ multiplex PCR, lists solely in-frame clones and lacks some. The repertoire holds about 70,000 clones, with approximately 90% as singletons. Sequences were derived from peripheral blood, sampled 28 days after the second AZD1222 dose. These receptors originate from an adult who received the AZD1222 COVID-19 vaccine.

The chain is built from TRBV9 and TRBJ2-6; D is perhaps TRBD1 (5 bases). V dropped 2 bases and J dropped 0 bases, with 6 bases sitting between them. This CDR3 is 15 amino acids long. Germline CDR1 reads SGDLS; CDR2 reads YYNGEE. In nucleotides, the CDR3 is TGTGCCAGCAGCGTGCAGGGCTCTGGGGCCAACGTCCTGACTTTC. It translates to CASSVQGSGANVLTF.

For the CDR3, the DNA is TGTGCCAGCAGCGAGGTTAGCAATCAGCCCCAGCATTTT. It encodes CASSEVSNQPQHF. This sequence joins TRBV5-8 and TRBJ1-5; D is undetermined. The CDR3 runs to 13 residues. V dropped 4 bases and J dropped 0 bases, with 5 bases sitting between them. Germline V gene lookup returns CDR1 SGHTS and CDR2 YDEGEE.

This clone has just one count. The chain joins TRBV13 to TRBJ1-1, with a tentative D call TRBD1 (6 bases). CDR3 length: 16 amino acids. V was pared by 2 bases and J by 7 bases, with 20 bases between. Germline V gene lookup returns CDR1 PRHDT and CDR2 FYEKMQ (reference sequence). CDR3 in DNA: TGTGCCAGCAGCTTATTGGGGGAACAGGGAACGGATGAAGCTTTCTTT. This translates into CASSLLGEQGTDEAFF.

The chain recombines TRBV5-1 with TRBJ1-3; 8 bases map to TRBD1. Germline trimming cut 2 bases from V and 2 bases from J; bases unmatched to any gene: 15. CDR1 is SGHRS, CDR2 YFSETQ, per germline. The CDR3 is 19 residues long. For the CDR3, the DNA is TGCGCCAGCAGCTTTTCATACGCCCGGACAGGGAATACTGGAAACACCATATATTTT. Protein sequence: CASSFSYARTGNTGNTIYF.

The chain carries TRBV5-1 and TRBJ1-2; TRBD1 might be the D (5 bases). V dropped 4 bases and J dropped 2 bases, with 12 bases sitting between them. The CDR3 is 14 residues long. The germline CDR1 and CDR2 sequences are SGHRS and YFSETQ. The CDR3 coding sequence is TGCGCCAGCAGCCCCGACAGTAGGAACTATGGCTACACCTTC. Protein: CASSPDSRNYGYTF.

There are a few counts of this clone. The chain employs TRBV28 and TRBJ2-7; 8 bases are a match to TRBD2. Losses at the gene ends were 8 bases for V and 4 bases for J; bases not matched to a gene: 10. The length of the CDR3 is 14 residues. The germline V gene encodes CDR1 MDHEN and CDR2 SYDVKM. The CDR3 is CASQFGTSLYEQYF. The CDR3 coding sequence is TGTGCCAGCCAGTTCGGGACTAGTCTGTACGAGCAGTACTTC.

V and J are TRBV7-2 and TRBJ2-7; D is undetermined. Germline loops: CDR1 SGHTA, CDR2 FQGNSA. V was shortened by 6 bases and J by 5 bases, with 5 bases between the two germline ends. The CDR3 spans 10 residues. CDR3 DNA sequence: TGTGCCAGCAGGAGCAACGAGCAGTACTTC. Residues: CASRSNEQYF.

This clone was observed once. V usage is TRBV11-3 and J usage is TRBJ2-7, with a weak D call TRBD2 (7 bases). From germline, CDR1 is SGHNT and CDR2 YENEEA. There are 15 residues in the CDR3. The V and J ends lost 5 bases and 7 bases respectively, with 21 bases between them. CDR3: CASSPAGLGGEEQYF. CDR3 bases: TGTGCCAGCAGCCCTGCCGGACTAGGGGGTGAGGAGCAGTACTTC.

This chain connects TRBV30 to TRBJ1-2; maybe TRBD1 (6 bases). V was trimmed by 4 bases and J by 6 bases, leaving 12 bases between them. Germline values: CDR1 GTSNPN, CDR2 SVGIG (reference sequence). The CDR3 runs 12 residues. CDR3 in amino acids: CAWTGWGHGYTF. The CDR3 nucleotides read TGTGCCTGGACTGGCTGGGGGCATGGCTACACCTTC.

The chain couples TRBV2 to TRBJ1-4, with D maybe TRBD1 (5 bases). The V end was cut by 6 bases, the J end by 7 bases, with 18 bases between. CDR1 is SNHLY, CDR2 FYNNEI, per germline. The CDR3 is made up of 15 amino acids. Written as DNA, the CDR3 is TGTGCCAGCAGGATTTCCTCCGGGACGCGTGAAAAACTGTTTTTT. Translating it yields CASRISSGTREKLFF. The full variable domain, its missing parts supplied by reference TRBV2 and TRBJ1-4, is EPEVTQTPSHQVTQMGQEVILRCVPISNHLYFYWYRQILGQKVEFLVSFYNNEISEKSEIFDDQFSVERPDGSNFTLKIRSTKLEDSAMYFCASRISSGTREKLFFGSGTQLSVL.

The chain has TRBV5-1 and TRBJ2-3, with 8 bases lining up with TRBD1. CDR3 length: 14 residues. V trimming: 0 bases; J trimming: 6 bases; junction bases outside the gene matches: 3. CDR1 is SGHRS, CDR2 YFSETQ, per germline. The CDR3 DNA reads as TGCGCCAGCAGCTTGGGGACAGGGACGGATACGCAGTATTTT. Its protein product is CASSLGTGTDTQYF.

The CDR3, as DNA: TGTGCCAGCAGCTTAGGGTTGGGGTCACCCCTCCACTTT. It is translated as CASSLGLGSPLHF. The V and J genes are TRBV3-1 (or the pseudogene TRBV3-2) and TRBJ1-6, with D uncertain. The CDR3 is made up of 13 amino acids. V was pared by 5 bases and J by 10 bases, with 12 bases between. Germline-derived CDR1 and CDR2 are LGHDT and YNNKEL (reference sequence).